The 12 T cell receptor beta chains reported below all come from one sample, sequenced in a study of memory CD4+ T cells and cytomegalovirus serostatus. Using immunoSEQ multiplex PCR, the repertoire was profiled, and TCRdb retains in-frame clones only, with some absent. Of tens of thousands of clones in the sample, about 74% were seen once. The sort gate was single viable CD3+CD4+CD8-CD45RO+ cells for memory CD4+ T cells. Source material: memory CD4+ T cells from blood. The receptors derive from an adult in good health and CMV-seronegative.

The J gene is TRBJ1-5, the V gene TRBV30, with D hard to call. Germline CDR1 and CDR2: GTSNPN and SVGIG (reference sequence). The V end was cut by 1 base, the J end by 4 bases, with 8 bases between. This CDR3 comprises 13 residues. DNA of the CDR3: TGTGCCTGGAGTGGAGGTGGGAATCAGCCCCAGCATTTT. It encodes CAWSGGGNQPQHF.

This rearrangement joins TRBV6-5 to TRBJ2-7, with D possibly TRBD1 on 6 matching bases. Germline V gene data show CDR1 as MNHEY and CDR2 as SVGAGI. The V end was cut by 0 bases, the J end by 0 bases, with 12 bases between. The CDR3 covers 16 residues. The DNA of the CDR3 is TGTGCCAGCAGTTACTCGAGGGACACCCGCTCCTACGAGCAGTACTTC. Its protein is CASSYSRDTRSYEQYF.

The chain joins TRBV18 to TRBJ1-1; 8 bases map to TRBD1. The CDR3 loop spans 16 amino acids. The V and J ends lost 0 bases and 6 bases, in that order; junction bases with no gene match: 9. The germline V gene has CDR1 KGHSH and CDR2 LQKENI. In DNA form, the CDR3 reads TGTGCCAGCTCACCACCAGGACAGGGTGGTAGGGCTGAAGCTTTCTTT. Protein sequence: CASSPPGQGGRAEAFF.

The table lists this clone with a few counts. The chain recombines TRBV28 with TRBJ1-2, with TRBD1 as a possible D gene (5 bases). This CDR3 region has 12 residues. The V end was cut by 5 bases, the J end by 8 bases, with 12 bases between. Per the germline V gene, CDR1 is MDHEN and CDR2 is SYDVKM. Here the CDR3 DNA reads TGTGCCAGCAGTCCAGGGAGTCGGGGCTACACCTTC. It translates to CASSPGSRGYTF.

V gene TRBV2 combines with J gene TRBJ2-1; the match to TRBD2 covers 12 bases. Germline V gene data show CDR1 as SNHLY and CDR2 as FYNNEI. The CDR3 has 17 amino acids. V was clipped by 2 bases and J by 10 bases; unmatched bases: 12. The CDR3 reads CASSEMARLAGVGEQFF. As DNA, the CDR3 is TGTGCCAGCAGTGAAATGGCCCGACTAGCGGGGGTAGGGGAGCAGTTCTTC.

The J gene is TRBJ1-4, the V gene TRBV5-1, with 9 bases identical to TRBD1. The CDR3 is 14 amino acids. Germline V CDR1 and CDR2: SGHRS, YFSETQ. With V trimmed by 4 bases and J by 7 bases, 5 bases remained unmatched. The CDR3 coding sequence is TGCGCCAGCAGCAGCGGACAGGGGAGTGAAAAACTGTTTTTT. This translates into CASSSGQGSEKLFF.

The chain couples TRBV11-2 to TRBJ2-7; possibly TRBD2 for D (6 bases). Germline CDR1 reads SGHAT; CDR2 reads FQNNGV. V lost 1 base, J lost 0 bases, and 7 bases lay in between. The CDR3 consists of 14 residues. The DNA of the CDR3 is TGTGCCAGCAGCTTAGGGAGGGCCTCCTACGAGCAGTACTTC. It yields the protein CASSLGRASYEQYF.

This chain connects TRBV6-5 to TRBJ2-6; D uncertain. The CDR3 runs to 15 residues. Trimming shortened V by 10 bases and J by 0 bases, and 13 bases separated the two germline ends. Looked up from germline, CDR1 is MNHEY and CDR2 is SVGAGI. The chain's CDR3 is CATTFGVSGANVLTF. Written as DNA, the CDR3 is TGTGCCACAACTTTTGGGGTCTCTGGGGCCAACGTCCTGACTTTC.

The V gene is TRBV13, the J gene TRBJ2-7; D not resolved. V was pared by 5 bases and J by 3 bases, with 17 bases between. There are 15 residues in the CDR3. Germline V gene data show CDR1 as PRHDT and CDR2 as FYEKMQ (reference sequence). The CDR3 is CASSHFLGSGYEQYF. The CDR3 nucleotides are TGTGCCAGCAGCCATTTCCTTGGGTCGGGCTACGAGCAGTACTTC.

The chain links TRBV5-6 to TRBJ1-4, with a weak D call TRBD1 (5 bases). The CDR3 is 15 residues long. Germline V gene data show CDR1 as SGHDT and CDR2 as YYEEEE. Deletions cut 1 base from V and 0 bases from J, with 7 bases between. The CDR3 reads CASSLRGTTNEKLFF. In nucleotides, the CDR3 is TGTGCCAGCAGCTTGCGGGGGACAACTAATGAAAAACTGTTTTTT.

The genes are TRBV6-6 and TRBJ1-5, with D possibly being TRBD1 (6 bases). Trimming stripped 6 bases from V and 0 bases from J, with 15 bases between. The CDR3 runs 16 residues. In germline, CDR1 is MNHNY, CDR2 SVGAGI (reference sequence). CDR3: CASRTTGTDSNQPQHF. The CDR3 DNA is TGTGCCAGCAGAACCACAGGGACCGATAGCAATCAGCCCCAGCATTTT.

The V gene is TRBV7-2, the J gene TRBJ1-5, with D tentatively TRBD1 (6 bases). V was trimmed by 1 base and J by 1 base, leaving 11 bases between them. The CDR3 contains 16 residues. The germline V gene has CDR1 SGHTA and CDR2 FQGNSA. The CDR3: CASSLEGGISNQPQHF. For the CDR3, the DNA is TGTGCCAGCAGCTTAGAGGGGGGGATCAGCAATCAGCCCCAGCATTTT.